This T cell receptor (beta chain) was captured by sequencing in a study of T-cell memory formation after mild COVID-19. TCRdb reprocessed the 5' RACE reads via MiXCR and lists one record per CDR3 protein. This repertoire shows 560,000 or so distinct CDR3 sequences, 15% to 20% found once; its top ten account for 8.1%. Trimming at V came to 6 bases and at J to 4 bases, leaving 6 bases not matched to a gene. The CDR3 is 13 amino acids. Input material: PBMCs or a T cell subset sorted from them (not recorded which). This clonotype was obtained from an adult woman who had mild COVID-19 (a few samples of this study predate the infection). Cell type and time point are not known. The V call is TRBV12-3 or TRBV12-4, the J call TRBJ2-7; 7 positions match TRBD1. CDR3 sequence reads: CASSWDSRYEQYF. The CDR3 nucleotides read TGTGCCAGCAGCTGGGACAGCAGATACGAGCAGTACTTC.